This T cell receptor beta chain was sequenced in a study of PD-1 blockade in classical Hodgkin lymphoma. At the level of the study: Nivolumab dosed at 3 mg/kg went to patients intravenously every 2 weeks. Study-wide results and caveats: Possible causes of repertoire differences, disease activity or prior therapy, remain undefined. After ASCT, patients who started nivolumab under 1 year later were excluded. TCR diversity in CD4+, not CD8+, cells rose significantly by C4D1.

The table came from immunoSEQ multiplex PCR; TCRdb's copy has only in-frame clones and leaves some out. The sample records 23,000 or so clones, approximately 70% being singletons. The sample's time point: cycle 4 day 1 (C4D1), after less than 7 weeks of nivolumab. All patients experienced relapse after autologous stem cell transplantation, and brentuximab vedotin exposure was variable. As for this clone: What it recognizes is unknown.

The origin of this receptor is a human donor with classical Hodgkin lymphoma. The source was peripheral blood mononuclear cells (PBMCs), collected before the fourth cycle of nivolumab.

CDR3 DNA sequence: TGTGCCAGCAGTGACGGGACAGGGGGCTCTGGGGCCAACGTCCTGACTTTC. Encoded protein: CASSDGTGGSGANVLTF. This chain joins TRBV6-4 and TRBJ2-6, with 11 bases identical to TRBD1. This CDR3 has 17 amino acids. Unmatched junction bases numbered 0, after V lost 2 bases and J lost 0 bases. CDR1 and CDR2 (germline): MRHNA, SNTAGT.